The 21 T cell receptor beta chains in this list originate from one sample, sequenced in a study of immune cell composition in non-small cell lung cancer. Profiled with immunoSEQ multiplex PCR; TCRdb holds only in-frame clones, not every one. In the table there are some 1,700 clones, approximately 85% of which are singletons. The material sequenced was lung tumor tissue. The receptor source for this set is a human donor with non-small cell lung cancer.

The V gene is TRBV6-9, the J gene TRBJ1-1, with 7 nucleotides matching TRBD1. Germline assignment: CDR1 MNHGY and CDR2 SVAAGI. The CDR3 runs to 13 residues. With V trimmed by 6 bases and J by 5 bases, 6 bases remained unmatched. CDR3 DNA: TGTGCCAGCAGGCGTACAGGGGTTACTGAAGCTTTCTTT. This gives the protein CASRRTGVTEAFF.

The V call is TRBV5-1, the J call TRBJ2-7, with D possibly TRBD1 on 6 matching bases. V was pared by 7 bases and J by 5 bases, with 13 bases between. The CDR3 loop spans 12 amino acids. Germline V lookup: CDR1 SGHRS, CDR2 YFSETQ. The CDR3 nucleotides are TGCGCCAGCCGTTTTACAGGGAACGAGCAGTACTTC. This encodes CASRFTGNEQYF.

This chain uses TRBV19 with TRBJ2-1; D might be TRBD1 (6 bases). The CDR3 runs to 15 residues. The germline gives CDR1 LNHDA, CDR2 SQIVND (reference sequence). Trimming pared 5 bases from V and 8 bases from J, leaving 19 bases between. The CDR3 is CASSSAGTISDEQFF. CDR3 sequence (DNA): TGTGCCAGTAGTTCAGCCGGGACAATCAGCGATGAGCAGTTCTTC.

CDR3 amino acids: CASSRSVKEGSPNSPLHF. The CDR3 DNA sequence: TGTGCCAGTAGTCGATCCGTAAAGGAGGGATCTCCAAATTCACCCCTCCACTTT. The chain combines TRBV19 with TRBJ1-6, with D unclear. Trimming took off 5 bases at V and 7 bases at J, with 24 bases between the two ends. The V gene's germline CDR1 is LNHDA and CDR2 SQIVND (reference sequence). CDR3 length: 18 amino acids. Using reference TRBV19 and TRBJ1-6 for the parts outside the CDR3, the full variable domain is DGGITQSPKYLFRKEGQNVTLSCEQNLNHDAMYWYRQDPGQGLRLIYYSQIVNDFQKGDIAEGYSVSREKKESFPLTVTSAQKNPTAFYLCASSRSVKEGSPNSPLHFGNGTRLTVT.

The rearrangement links TRBV15 to TRBJ2-3; TRBD1 matches 10 bases. With V trimmed by 1 base and J by 6 bases, 1 base remained unmatched. Germline V gives CDR1 LNHNV, CDR2 YYDKDF (reference sequence). The CDR3 is 14 amino acids. Here the CDR3 reads CATSRGQGADTQYF. CDR3 nucleotide sequence: TGTGCCACCAGCAGAGGACAGGGGGCCGATACGCAGTATTTT.

The rearrangement links TRBV25-1 to TRBJ2-6, with D possibly matching TRBD2 (5 bases). The germline V gene encodes CDR1 MGHDK and CDR2 SYGVNS. The V and J ends lost 2 bases and 4 bases respectively, with 9 bases between them. The CDR3 is made up of 15 amino acids. DNA of the CDR3: TGTGCCAGCAGTGAACCTAGGAGGGGGGCCAACGTCCTGACTTTC. Translating gives CASSEPRRGANVLTF. Full variable domain (remainder filled in from reference TRBV25-1 and TRBJ2-6): EADIYQTPRYLVIGTGKKITLECSQTMGHDKMYWYQQDPGMELHLIHYSYGVNSTEKGDLSSESTVSRIRTEHFPLTLESARPSHTSQYLCASSEPRRGANVLTFGAGSRLTVL.

This rearrangement joins TRBV27 to TRBJ2-5; 8 bases fit TRBD2. After removal of 3 bases from V and 4 bases from J, the junction contained 7 bases not matched to a gene. The CDR3 is made up of 15 amino acids. The germline V gene has CDR1 MNHEY and CDR2 SMNVEV (reference sequence). CDR3 residues: CASSFGAGGRETQYF. The CDR3 coding sequence is TGTGCCAGCAGTTTCGGGGCGGGGGGAAGAGAGACCCAGTACTTC.

V gene TRBV30 combines with J gene TRBJ2-2, with TRBD2 identical over 11 bases. The CDR3 totals 15 residues. The V gene's germline CDR1 is GTSNPN and CDR2 SVGIG (reference sequence). Germline trimming cut 2 bases from V and 7 bases from J; bases unmatched to any gene: 6. The CDR3 coding sequence is TGTGCCTGGAGTCTCCAGACTAGCGGGATCGGGGAGCTGTTTTTT. This translates into CAWSLQTSGIGELFF.

This clone was observed a handful of times. CDR3 bases: TGTGCCAGCAGCAAAGAAGGCAGGATAGCCAAAAACATTCAGTACTTC. Translating gives CASSKEGRIAKNIQYF. V usage is TRBV21-1 and J usage is TRBJ2-4; the tabulated D call, TRBD1, remains unverified against the DNA. TRBV21-1 is described as a pseudogene. This CDR3 spans 16 amino acids.

This chain joins TRBV7-2 and TRBJ2-5; D might be TRBD2 (6 bases). This CDR3 comprises 15 residues. The V end lost 2 bases, the J end lost 2 bases, and 12 bases lay between the germline ends. From germline, CDR1 is SGHTA and CDR2 FQGNSA. The CDR3 nucleotides are TGTGCCAGCAGCTTATTGGGTAGCGGACAAGAGACCCAGTACTTC. Encoded protein: CASSLLGSGQETQYF.

This sequence joins TRBV4-3 and TRBJ2-3, with 8 bases aligning to TRBD1. Trimming cost V 0 bases and J 5 bases; bases outside gene matches: 4. The CDR3 runs to 15 residues. Germline loops: CDR1 LGHNA, CDR2 YSLEER. CDR3 bases: TGCGCCAGCAGCCAAGATTTAACAGGGGGAGATACGCAGTATTTT. Protein sequence: CASSQDLTGGDTQYF.

The V gene is TRBV5-6, the J gene TRBJ2-7, with 8 bases fitting TRBD1. Germline assignment: CDR1 SGHDT and CDR2 YYEEEE. CDR3 length: 14 residues. V shed 4 bases, J shed 6 bases, and the junction held 9 bases outside the gene matches. The CDR3 here is CASSPGGGLAEQYF. CDR3 sequence (DNA): TGTGCCAGCAGCCCAGGGGGCGGCCTGGCCGAGCAGTACTTC.

This rearrangement joins TRBV30 to TRBJ2-1, with D maybe TRBD2 (5 bases). CDR3 length: 13 amino acids. V lost 3 bases to trimming and J lost 9 bases, with 15 bases between them. Germline CDR1 and CDR2: GTSNPN and SVGIG (reference sequence). CDR3 in amino acids: CAWSLGLRAEQFF. The CDR3 DNA sequence: TGTGCCTGGAGCCTAGGTCTGAGGGCTGAGCAGTTCTTC. Complete variable domain (other parts from reference TRBV30 and TRBJ2-1): SQTIHQWPATLVQPVGSPLSLECTVEGTSNPNLYWYRQAAGRGLQLLFYSVGIGQISSEVPQNLSASRPQDRQFILSSKKLLLSDSGFYLCAWSLGLRAEQFFGPGTRLTVL.

The CDR3 DNA is TGTGCCAGCAGCTTGGGACAGGCCCCCGGGGAGCTGTTTTTT. Translated: CASSLGQAPGELFF. V is TRBV5-5 and J is TRBJ2-2, with a tentative D call TRBD1 (6 bases). The CDR3 is 14 residues long. Deletions cut 0 bases from V and 6 bases from J, with 9 bases between. The germline gives CDR1 SGHKS, CDR2 YYEKEE (reference sequence).

The genes are TRBV11-1 and TRBJ1-6; D unresolved. Trimming took 3 bases from V and 7 from J, leaving 10 bases between them. This CDR3 has 14 amino acids. Looked up from germline, CDR1 is SGHAT and CDR2 is FQDESV (reference sequence). CDR3 sequence (DNA): TGTGCCAGCAGCTTCAGACATGGGAATTCACCCCTCCACTTT. It translates to CASSFRHGNSPLHF.

This clone has a single count. The CDR3 DNA reads TGTGCCAGCAGCCCTTATTGGGCCACCGGCTACACCTTC. It translates to CASSPYWATGYTF. The chain joins TRBV14 to TRBJ1-2; D remains unclear. Germline assignment: CDR1 SGHDN and CDR2 FVKESK. Deletions cut 4 bases from V and 8 bases from J, with 14 bases between. The CDR3 length is 13 residues.

CDR3: CASSPASGGITDTQYF. The CDR3 DNA sequence: TGTGCCAGCAGCCCCGCTAGCGGGGGGATCACAGATACGCAGTATTTT. The V gene is TRBV9, the J gene TRBJ2-3; the match to TRBD2 covers 11 bases. The CDR3 loop spans 16 amino acids. CDR1 is SGDLS, CDR2 YYNGEE, per germline. After removal of 4 bases from V and 2 bases from J, the junction contained 6 bases not matched to a gene.

The chain employs TRBV19 and TRBJ1-1, with 9 bases matching TRBD1. Trimming took 7 bases from V and 1 from J; bases not matched to a gene: 10. The CDR3 covers 16 residues. Germline loops: CDR1 LNHDA, CDR2 SQIVND (reference sequence). This CDR3 is CASTPQPTGGNTEAFF. The CDR3 coding sequence is TGTGCCAGTACCCCTCAGCCGACAGGGGGGAACACTGAAGCTTTCTTT.

The gene calls are TRBV5-6 and TRBJ2-2; 8 nucleotides line up with TRBD1. The V gene end was trimmed by 0 bases and the J gene end by 0 bases; junction bases not matched to a gene: 4. The germline V gene encodes CDR1 SGHDT and CDR2 YYEEEE. The CDR3 has 17 residues. The CDR3: CASSLGVQGANTGELFF. The CDR3 DNA reads as TGTGCCAGCAGCTTGGGGGTACAGGGGGCGAACACCGGGGAGCTGTTTTTT.

V gene TRBV6-6 combines with J gene TRBJ2-5; TRBD1 aligns across 8 bases. The DNA end is more similar to TRBJ2-7, so the J call may be wrong. The CDR3 extends over 14 amino acids. CDR1 is MNHNY, CDR2 SVGAGI, per germline (reference sequence). CDR3 amino acids: CASSYPPGGDEQYF. CDR3 nucleotides: TGTGCCAGCAGTTACCCGCCAGGGGGCGACGAGCAGTACTTC.

The chain uses TRBV11-1 and TRBJ2-7; 8 bases agree with TRBD1. V was pared by 5 bases and J by 10 bases, with 7 bases of the junction left unmatched. The CDR3 sequence is 12 residues long. Looked up from germline, CDR1 is SGHAT and CDR2 is FQDESV (reference sequence). CDR3 sequence: CASSLPGQAQYF. The DNA of the CDR3 is TGTGCCAGCAGCCTCCCGGGACAGGCTCAGTACTTC.